The 30 T cell receptor beta chains in this list originate from one sample, sequenced in a study of cytomegalovirus exposure and HLA in healthy donors. Repertoires were generated with immunoSEQ multiplex PCR, while TCRdb's copy carries only in-frame clones and drops some. The data show about 100,000 clones, 85% to 95% seen once. The sample was PBMCs. These receptor sequences come from a woman between 18 and 30 years old in good health and CMV-seronegative.

The rearrangement links TRBV25-1 to TRBJ2-1, with D maybe TRBD2 (6 bases). The CDR3 length is 17 residues. The V end was cut by 3 bases, the J end by 0 bases, with 15 bases between. CDR1 is MGHDK and CDR2 is SYGVNS in the germline V gene. CDR3 nucleotides: TGTGCCAGCAGTGATAGCGGAGGATTAAGCTCCTACAATGAGCAGTTCTTC. It specifies CASSDSGGLSSYNEQFF.

The chain carries TRBV30 and TRBJ1-4; D is perhaps TRBD1 (5 bases). Germline assignment: CDR1 GTSNPN and CDR2 SVGIG (reference sequence). Trimming removed 5 bases at V and 6 bases at J, with 10 bases between. CDR3 length: 12 residues. The CDR3 protein is CAWGQGDEKLFF. The CDR3 coding sequence is TGTGCCTGGGGACAAGGGGATGAAAAACTGTTTTTT.

The J gene is TRBJ1-5, the V gene TRBV19; D is ambiguous. CDR1 LNHDA and CDR2 SQIVND come from the germline V gene (reference sequence). The CDR3 sequence is 16 residues long. Trimming left V 7 bases short and J 3 bases short, with 19 bases between. For the CDR3, the DNA is TGTGCCAGTACCGCACGCCCGGCAGGAAACAATCAGCCCCAGCATTTT. Translated: CASTARPAGNNQPQHF.

This chain joins TRBV6-5 and TRBJ2-2, with TRBD2 matching over 10 bases. Trimming took 6 bases from V and 6 from J; bases not matched to a gene: 7. Germline loops: CDR1 MNHEY, CDR2 SVGAGI. CDR3 size: 15 residues. Here the CDR3 DNA reads TGTGCCAGCAGGCGGGCTAGCGGGAGTTCCGGGGAGCTGTTTTTT. Translating gives CASRRASGSSGELFF.

In its sample, this clone was seen once. Other DNA variants within this sample encode the same CDR3. The rearrangement joins TRBV4-2 to TRBJ2-3; D perhaps matches TRBD2 (6 bases). The CDR3 has 16 residues. The ends were cut back, 0 bases at V and 1 base at J, with 11 bases in the middle. Germline V gene lookup returns CDR1 LGHNA and CDR2 YNFKEQ. The CDR3 spells CASSQDRGKGTDTQYF. CDR3 nucleotides: TGTGCCAGCAGCCAAGATCGGGGGAAGGGCACAGATACGCAGTATTTT.

The table lists this clone with a count of one. The chain couples TRBV10-1 to TRBJ2-7; D not certain. This CDR3 has 13 amino acids. The V end lost 5 bases, the J end lost 0 bases, and 8 bases lay between the germline ends. Germline V gene data show CDR1 as WNHNN and CDR2 as SYGVQD (reference sequence). The CDR3 DNA reads TGCGCCAGCAGTCCGGTAAACTCCTACGAGCAGTACTTC. This encodes CASSPVNSYEQYF.

This clone showed up just once. V usage is TRBV5-6 and J usage is TRBJ2-7; the D gene is possibly TRBD1 (6 bases). The germline V and J ends were trimmed by 4 bases and 3 bases, with 11 bases remaining between them. In germline, CDR1 is SGHDT, CDR2 YYEEEE. The CDR3 contains 13 residues. For the CDR3, the DNA is TGTGCCAGCAGCAGCCCGACAGGCTACGAGCAGTACTTC. Amino acids: CASSSPTGYEQYF.

The chain uses TRBV18 and TRBJ2-5; 7 nucleotides line up with TRBD1. Losses at the gene ends were 6 bases for V and 3 bases for J; bases not matched to a gene: 7. This CDR3 comprises 14 residues. The germline CDR1 and CDR2 sequences are KGHSH and LQKENI. Written as DNA, the CDR3 is TGTGCCAGCTCCCATAGTACAGGGGAAGAGACCCAGTACTTC. This codes for CASSHSTGEETQYF.

This rearrangement joins TRBV2 to TRBJ2-5, with 9 bases identical to TRBD2. Germline CDR1 SNHLY, CDR2 FYNNEI. The CDR3 spans 15 residues. V dropped 6 bases and J dropped 1; count of bases not matched to a gene: 6. The CDR3: CASSRAGGRQETQYF. The CDR3 bases are TGTGCCAGCAGCAGAGCGGGGGGCCGCCAAGAGACCCAGTACTTC.

In the case of this clone: This sample includes further DNA sequences coding for the same CDR3. The V gene is TRBV5-1, the J gene TRBJ2-7; D remains ambiguous. Trimming stripped 0 bases from V and 1 base from J, with 5 bases between. The CDR3 runs 13 residues. Per germline, CDR1 SGHRS and CDR2 YFSETQ. The CDR3 bases are TGCGCCAGCAGCTTGGCGGGTTCCTACGAGCAGTACTTC. Translation: CASSLAGSYEQYF. Using reference TRBV5-1 and TRBJ2-7 for the parts outside the CDR3, the full variable domain is KAGVTQTPRYLIKTRGQQVTLSCSPISGHRSVSWYQQTPGQGLQFLFEYFSETQRNKGNFPGRFSGRQFSNSRSEMNVSTLELGDSALYLCASSLAGSYEQYFGPGTRLTVT.

Turning to this clone: This CDR3 is also generated by other DNA sequences in the sample. The chain has TRBV5-1 and TRBJ2-7; 11 nucleotides match TRBD2. The CDR3 covers 15 residues. Trimming removed 4 bases from V and 3 bases from J; junction bases left unmatched: 6. Germline CDR1 reads SGHRS; CDR2 reads YFSETQ. The CDR3 region is CASSTTGTSGYEQYF. CDR3 sequence (DNA): TGCGCCAGCAGCACCACCGGGACTAGCGGCTACGAGCAGTACTTC.

The chain joins TRBV27 to TRBJ2-3; 9 bases line up with TRBD1. Per germline, CDR1 MNHEY and CDR2 SMNVEV (reference sequence). V dropped 5 bases and J dropped 0; count of bases not matched to a gene: 15. The CDR3 extends over 19 amino acids. For the CDR3, the DNA is TGTGCCAGCAGTGGGTTTCGGGACAGGGAGGTGGCTAGCACAGATACGCAGTATTTT. Its protein product is CASSGFRDREVASTDTQYF.

V is TRBV7-9 and J is TRBJ1-6; 7 bases are shared with TRBD1. The germline gives CDR1 SEHNR, CDR2 FQNEAQ (reference sequence). J was trimmed by 0 bases and V by 5 bases; bases with no gene match: 13. CDR3 length equals 19 residues. CDR3 loop: CASSPLAGQKSSYNSPLHF. Here the CDR3 DNA reads TGTGCCAGCAGCCCCCTTGCGGGACAGAAGAGCTCCTATAATTCACCCCTCCACTTT.

This clone was seen once. The chain links TRBV9 to TRBJ1-2, with no clear D. V was trimmed by 0 bases and J by 0 bases, leaving 9 bases between them. The CDR3 is 15 residues long. Germline CDR1 reads SGDLS; CDR2 reads YYNGEE. The CDR3 DNA reads as TGTGCCAGCAGCGTAGAGGCGGCCGCTAACTATGGCTACACCTTC. Translating gives CASSVEAAANYGYTF.

The rearrangement uses TRBV7-9 and TRBJ1-1; D call uncertain. Trimming took 2 bases from V and 7 from J, leaving 11 bases between them. Germline V gene sequence: CDR1 SEHNR, CDR2 FQNEAQ (reference sequence). The CDR3 length is 13 residues. CDR3 sequence reads: CASSLKETLEAFF. CDR3 bases: TGTGCCAGCAGCTTAAAGGAGACGCTTGAAGCTTTCTTT.

The chain employs TRBV5-5 and TRBJ2-7, with TRBD2 identical over 7 bases. Germline lookup yields CDR1 SGHKS and CDR2 YYEKEE (reference sequence). V shed 0 bases, J shed 0 bases, and the junction held 3 bases outside the gene matches. This CDR3 has 15 amino acids. The CDR3 protein is CASSLATGGSYEQYF. The CDR3 DNA reads as TGTGCCAGCAGCTTGGCCACGGGGGGCTCCTACGAGCAGTACTTC.

The rearrangement links TRBV7-3 to TRBJ1-2; the D gene is possibly TRBD1 (5 bases). CDR1 is SGHTA, CDR2 FQGTGA, per germline. V was pared by 5 bases and J by 7 bases, with 17 bases between. There are 14 residues in the CDR3. CDR3 sequence (DNA): TGTGCCAGCAGCCCCCAGGGCGCCTCTGGTGGCTACACCTTC. Its protein is CASSPQGASGGYTF.

The rearrangement uses TRBV27 and TRBJ1-5; TRBD1 is a possible D gene (5 bases). The CDR3 consists of 12 residues. CDR1 and CDR2 from the germline V gene are MNHEY and SMNVEV (reference sequence). Written as DNA, the CDR3 is TGTGTCGCGGGGCCGATCAATCAGCCCCAGCATTTT. Protein sequence: CVAGPINQPQHF.

The chain employs TRBV7-9 and TRBJ1-1; possible D gene TRBD1, 6 bases. V lost 1 base and J 4 bases, leaving 10 bases between the germline ends. This CDR3 contains 14 residues. CDR1 and CDR2 (germline): SEHNR, FQNEAQ (reference sequence). The CDR3 DNA reads as TGTGCCAGCAGCTTAGGGAACAGGGTCACTGAAGCTTTCTTT. Translated: CASSLGNRVTEAFF.

This chain joins TRBV7-2 and TRBJ2-1, with 11 bases lining up with TRBD2. The V and J ends lost 2 bases and 7 bases, in that order; junction bases with no gene match: 4. This CDR3 spans 15 amino acids. Germline V CDR1 and CDR2: SGHTA, FQGNSA. CDR3 residues: CASSLSSGGVNEQFF. The CDR3 bases are TGTGCCAGCAGCTTAAGTAGCGGGGGGGTTAATGAGCAGTTCTTC.

The chain couples TRBV7-3 to TRBJ2-3, with 7 bases that match TRBD2. Germline CDR1 is SGHTA and CDR2 is FQGTGA. J lost 6 bases, V lost 5 bases, and 5 bases had no gene match. CDR3 length equals 13 residues. As DNA, the CDR3 is TGTGCCAGCAGCCAGACTAGCCCCGATACGCAGTATTTT. Translating it yields CASSQTSPDTQYF.

The rearrangement uses TRBV21-1 and TRBJ2-5; TRBD2, as called in the table, went unchecked against the DNA. TRBV21-1 represents a pseudogene. CDR3 length: 16 amino acids. The CDR3 region has the DNA TGTGCCAGCAACGGACTAGATGATTTCTACCAAGAGACCCAGTACTTC. The encoded protein is CASNGLDDFYQETQYF.

The V and J genes are TRBV7-9 and TRBJ2-3, with D perhaps matching TRBD2 (6 bases). Germline assignment: CDR1 SEHNR and CDR2 FQNEAQ (reference sequence). The CDR3 contains 15 residues. The V end was cut by 4 bases, the J end by 1 base, with 12 bases between. CDR3 sequence (DNA): TGTGCCAGCAGCTCACGGGAGAAAGGCACAGATACGCAGTATTTT. Translating gives CASSSREKGTDTQYF.

The chain uses TRBV4-1 and TRBJ2-7, with D possibly TRBD2 on 5 matching bases. Germline V gene sequence: CDR1 MGHRA, CDR2 YSYEKL. V lost 3 bases and J lost 4, with 10 bases in between. The CDR3 is made up of 13 amino acids. The CDR3 nucleotides read TGCGCCAGCAGCCACCGGGAATCGTACGAGCAGTACTTC. This sequence encodes CASSHRESYEQYF.

The rearrangement links TRBV5-1 to TRBJ2-5; no definite D call. The V end lost 4 bases, the J end lost 5 bases, and 15 bases lay between the germline ends. This CDR3 comprises 14 residues. Germline V CDR1 and CDR2: SGHRS, YFSETQ. The CDR3 sequence is CASSTGGQKETQYF. CDR3 DNA: TGCGCCAGCAGCACTGGTGGGCAGAAGGAGACCCAGTACTTC.

V gene TRBV7-3 combines with J gene TRBJ2-3; 10 nucleotides agree with TRBD2. The CDR3 covers 19 residues. The junction had 10 bases not matched to a gene; V was cut back by 1 base and J by 0 bases. The V gene's germline CDR1 is SGHTA and CDR2 FQGTGA. In nucleotides, the CDR3 is TGTGCCAGCAGCTTAATACGCCTAGCGGGGGCCTTTAGCACAGATACGCAGTATTTT. Translation gives CASSLIRLAGAFSTDTQYF. The variable domain in full, with the rest retrieved from reference TRBV7-3 and TRBJ2-3, is GAGVSQTPSNKVTEKGKYVELRCDPISGHTALYWYRQSLGQGPEFLIYFQGTGAADDSGLPNDRFFAVRPEGSVSTLKIQRTERGDSAVYLCASSLIRLAGAFSTDTQYFGPGTRLTVL.

V gene TRBV5-1 combines with J gene TRBJ2-7; no definite D call. Germline V CDR1 and CDR2: SGHRS, YFSETQ. The CDR3 loop spans 11 amino acids. Trimming cost V 4 bases and J 0 bases, with 2 bases left between them. The CDR3 DNA sequence: TGCGCCAGCAGCCGCTCCTACGAGCAGTACTTC. The encoded protein is CASSRSYEQYF.

The chain couples TRBV28 to TRBJ2-2; TRBD2 might be the D (5 bases). The CDR3 spans 17 residues. Trimming left V 3 bases short and J 1 base short, with 15 bases between. Per germline, CDR1 MDHEN and CDR2 SYDVKM. CDR3 in DNA: TGTGCCAGCAGTTTCCCCAGAGAGGGAAAGAACACCGGGGAGCTGTTTTTT. It codes for CASSFPREGKNTGELFF.

This chain uses TRBV9 with TRBJ2-5; tentatively, D is TRBD1 (5 bases). The ends were cut back, 0 bases at V and 0 bases at J, with 6 bases in the middle. This CDR3 contains 14 residues. Germline V gene lookup returns CDR1 SGDLS and CDR2 YYNGEE. The CDR3, as DNA: TGTGCCAGCAGCGTAGAGGGGAACCAAGAGACCCAGTACTTC. As protein: CASSVEGNQETQYF.

This chain joins TRBV5-1 and TRBJ2-7; TRBD1 might be the D (5 bases). The CDR3 covers 18 residues. CDR1 is SGHRS and CDR2 is YFSETQ in the germline V gene. V lost 1 base and J lost 1, with 21 bases in between. Here the CDR3 reads CASSLRARTMPLSYEQYF. The DNA of the CDR3 is TGCGCCAGCAGCTTGAGGGCCCGGACAATGCCCCTTTCCTACGAGCAGTACTTC. The full variable domain, completed using reference TRBV5-1 and TRBJ2-7, is KAGVTQTPRYLIKTRGQQVTLSCSPISGHRSVSWYQQTPGQGLQFLFEYFSETQRNKGNFPGRFSGRQFSNSRSEMNVSTLELGDSALYLCASSLRARTMPLSYEQYFGPGTRLTVT.